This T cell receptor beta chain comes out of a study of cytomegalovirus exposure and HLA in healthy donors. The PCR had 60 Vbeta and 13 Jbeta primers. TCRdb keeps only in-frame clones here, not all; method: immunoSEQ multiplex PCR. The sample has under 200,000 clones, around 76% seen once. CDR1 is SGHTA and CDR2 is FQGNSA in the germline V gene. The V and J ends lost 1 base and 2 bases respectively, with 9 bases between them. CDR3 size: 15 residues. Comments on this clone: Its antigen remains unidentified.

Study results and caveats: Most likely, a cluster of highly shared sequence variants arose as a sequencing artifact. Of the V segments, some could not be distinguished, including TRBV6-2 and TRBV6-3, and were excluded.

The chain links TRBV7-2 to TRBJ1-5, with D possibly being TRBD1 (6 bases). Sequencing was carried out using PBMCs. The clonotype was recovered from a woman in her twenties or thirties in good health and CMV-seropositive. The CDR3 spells CASSLEAGGNQPQHF. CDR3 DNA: TGTGCCAGCAGCTTAGAGGCAGGGGGCAATCAGCCCCAGCATTTT.